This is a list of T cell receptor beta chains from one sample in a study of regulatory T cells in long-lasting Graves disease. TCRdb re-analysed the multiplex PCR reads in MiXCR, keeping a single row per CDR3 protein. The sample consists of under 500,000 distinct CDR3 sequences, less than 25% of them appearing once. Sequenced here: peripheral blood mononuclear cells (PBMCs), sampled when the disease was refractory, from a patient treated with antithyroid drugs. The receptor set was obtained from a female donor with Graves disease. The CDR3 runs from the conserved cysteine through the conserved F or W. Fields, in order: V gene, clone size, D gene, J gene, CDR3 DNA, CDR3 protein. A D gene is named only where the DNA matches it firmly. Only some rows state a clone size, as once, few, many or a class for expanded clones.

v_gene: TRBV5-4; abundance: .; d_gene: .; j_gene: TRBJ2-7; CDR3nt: TGTGCCAGCAGCTTGGGAGTGGATTCCTACGAGCAGTACTTC; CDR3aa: CASSLGVDSYEQYF
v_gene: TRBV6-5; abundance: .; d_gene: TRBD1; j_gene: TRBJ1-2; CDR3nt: TGTGCCAGCAGTTACGTACTAGACCGGGACAGCAATTCCTATGGCTACACCTTC; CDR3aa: CASSYVLDRDSNSYGYTF
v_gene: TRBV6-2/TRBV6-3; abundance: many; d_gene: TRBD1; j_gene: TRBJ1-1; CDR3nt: TGTGCCAGCAGTTACGGACAGGGGGAGTCCGTGGCTGAAGCTTTCTTT; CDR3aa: CASSYGQGESVAEAFF
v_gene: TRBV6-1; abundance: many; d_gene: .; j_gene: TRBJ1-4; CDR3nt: TGTGCCAGCTGCAGGGGCGCGGCTAATGAAAAACTGTTTTTT; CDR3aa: CASCRGAANEKLFF
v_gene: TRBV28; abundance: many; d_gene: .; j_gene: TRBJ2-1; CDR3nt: TGTGCCAGCAGTCCTCCCGACATCTACAATGAGCAGTTCTTC; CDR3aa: CASSPPDIYNEQFF
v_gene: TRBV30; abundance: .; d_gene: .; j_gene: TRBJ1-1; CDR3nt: TGTGCCTGGACAGGGATCATTAACACTGAAGCTTTCTTT; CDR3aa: CAWTGIINTEAFF
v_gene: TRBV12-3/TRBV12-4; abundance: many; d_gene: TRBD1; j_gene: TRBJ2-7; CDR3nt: TGTGCCAGCAGTTTTGGGCAGGGGGCAGCCTCCTACGAGCAGTACTTC; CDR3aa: CASSFGQGAASYEQYF
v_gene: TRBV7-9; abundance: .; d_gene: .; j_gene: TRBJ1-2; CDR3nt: TGTGCCAGCAGCTTAATTGAATACTATGGCTACACCTTC; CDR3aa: CASSLIEYYGYTF
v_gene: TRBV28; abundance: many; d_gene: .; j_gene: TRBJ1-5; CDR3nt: TGTGCCAGCAGTCCAGAGGGGTTTCAGCCCCAGCATTTT; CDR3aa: CASSPEGFQPQHF
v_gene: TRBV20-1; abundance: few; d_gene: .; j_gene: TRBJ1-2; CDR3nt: TGCAGCCGACAGGCAGCTAACTATGGCTACACCTTC; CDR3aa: CSRQAANYGYTF
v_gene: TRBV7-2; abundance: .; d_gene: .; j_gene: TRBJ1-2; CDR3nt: TGTGCCAGCAGCTTAGGGGGGGCAGGTGGAGATGGCTACACCTTC; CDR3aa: CASSLGGAGGDGYTF
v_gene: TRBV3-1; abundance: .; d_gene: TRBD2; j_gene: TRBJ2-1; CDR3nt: TGTGCCAGCAGCTCGGTTACGGGAGGGCTCCCGGCGATTTACAATGAGCAGTTCTTC; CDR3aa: CASSSVTGGLPAIYNEQFF
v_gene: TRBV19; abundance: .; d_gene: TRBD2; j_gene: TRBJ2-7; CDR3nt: TGTGCCAGTAGTCCTAAGTCCTCCGGGACTAGCGTCTACGAGCAGTACTTC; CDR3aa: CASSPKSSGTSVYEQYF
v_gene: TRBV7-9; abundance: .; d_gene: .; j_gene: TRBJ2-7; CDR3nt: TGTGCCAGCAGCTCCGGGACTCAGGAATACGAGCTGTACTTC; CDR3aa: CASSSGTQEYELYF
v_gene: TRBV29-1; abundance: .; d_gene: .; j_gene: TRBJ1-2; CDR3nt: TGCAGCGTTGAAAAGGGTTCGGGGTACTATGGCTACACCTTC; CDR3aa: CSVEKGSGYYGYTF